This T cell receptor beta chain derives from a study of blood T cell repertoires in COVID-19. Study summary: Sources were T cells, B-cell-depleted T cells, or PBMCs; the material itself was cDNA or gDNA.

Germline V CDR1 and CDR2: SGHAT, FQDESV (reference sequence). The CDR3 spans 13 residues. Deletions cut 1 base from V and 6 bases from J, with 9 bases between. A single count supports this clone. Original methodology: It was from reference gene primer amplification that nucleated cell counts were estimated. Some clones are missing from TCRdb's copy, which holds only in-frame ones; the method was immunoSEQ multiplex PCR. That table supplies the V and J calls and clone size; D and trimming were determined from the DNA. The table shows 25,000 to 30,000 clones, with 89% occurring only once. This TCR derives from a human donor with acute or convalescent COVID-19. The donor label of this sample is uncertain. The chain combines TRBV11-1 with TRBJ2-5; perhaps TRBD2 as D (6 bases). Input material: peripheral blood. CDR3 sequence (DNA): TGTGCCAGCAGCTTAGGCGGGGCCAAGACCCAGTACTTC. Amino acids: CASSLGGAKTQYF.